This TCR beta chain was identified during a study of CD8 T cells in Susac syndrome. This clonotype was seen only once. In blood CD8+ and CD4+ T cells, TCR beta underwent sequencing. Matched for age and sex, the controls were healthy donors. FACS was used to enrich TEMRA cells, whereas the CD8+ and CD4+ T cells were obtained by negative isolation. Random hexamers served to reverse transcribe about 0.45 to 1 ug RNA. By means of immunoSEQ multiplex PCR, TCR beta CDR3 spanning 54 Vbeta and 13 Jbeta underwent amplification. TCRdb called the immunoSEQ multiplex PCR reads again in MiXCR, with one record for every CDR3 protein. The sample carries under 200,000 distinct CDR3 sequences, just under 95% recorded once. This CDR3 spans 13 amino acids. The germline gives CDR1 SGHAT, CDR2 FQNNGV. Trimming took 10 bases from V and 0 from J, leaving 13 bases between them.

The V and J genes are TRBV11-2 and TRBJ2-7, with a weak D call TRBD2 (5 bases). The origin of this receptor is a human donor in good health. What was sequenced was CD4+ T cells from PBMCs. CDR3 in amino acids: CATAGTGSYEQYF. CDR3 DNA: TGTGCCACCGCGGGCACCGGCTCCTACGAGCAGTACTTC.